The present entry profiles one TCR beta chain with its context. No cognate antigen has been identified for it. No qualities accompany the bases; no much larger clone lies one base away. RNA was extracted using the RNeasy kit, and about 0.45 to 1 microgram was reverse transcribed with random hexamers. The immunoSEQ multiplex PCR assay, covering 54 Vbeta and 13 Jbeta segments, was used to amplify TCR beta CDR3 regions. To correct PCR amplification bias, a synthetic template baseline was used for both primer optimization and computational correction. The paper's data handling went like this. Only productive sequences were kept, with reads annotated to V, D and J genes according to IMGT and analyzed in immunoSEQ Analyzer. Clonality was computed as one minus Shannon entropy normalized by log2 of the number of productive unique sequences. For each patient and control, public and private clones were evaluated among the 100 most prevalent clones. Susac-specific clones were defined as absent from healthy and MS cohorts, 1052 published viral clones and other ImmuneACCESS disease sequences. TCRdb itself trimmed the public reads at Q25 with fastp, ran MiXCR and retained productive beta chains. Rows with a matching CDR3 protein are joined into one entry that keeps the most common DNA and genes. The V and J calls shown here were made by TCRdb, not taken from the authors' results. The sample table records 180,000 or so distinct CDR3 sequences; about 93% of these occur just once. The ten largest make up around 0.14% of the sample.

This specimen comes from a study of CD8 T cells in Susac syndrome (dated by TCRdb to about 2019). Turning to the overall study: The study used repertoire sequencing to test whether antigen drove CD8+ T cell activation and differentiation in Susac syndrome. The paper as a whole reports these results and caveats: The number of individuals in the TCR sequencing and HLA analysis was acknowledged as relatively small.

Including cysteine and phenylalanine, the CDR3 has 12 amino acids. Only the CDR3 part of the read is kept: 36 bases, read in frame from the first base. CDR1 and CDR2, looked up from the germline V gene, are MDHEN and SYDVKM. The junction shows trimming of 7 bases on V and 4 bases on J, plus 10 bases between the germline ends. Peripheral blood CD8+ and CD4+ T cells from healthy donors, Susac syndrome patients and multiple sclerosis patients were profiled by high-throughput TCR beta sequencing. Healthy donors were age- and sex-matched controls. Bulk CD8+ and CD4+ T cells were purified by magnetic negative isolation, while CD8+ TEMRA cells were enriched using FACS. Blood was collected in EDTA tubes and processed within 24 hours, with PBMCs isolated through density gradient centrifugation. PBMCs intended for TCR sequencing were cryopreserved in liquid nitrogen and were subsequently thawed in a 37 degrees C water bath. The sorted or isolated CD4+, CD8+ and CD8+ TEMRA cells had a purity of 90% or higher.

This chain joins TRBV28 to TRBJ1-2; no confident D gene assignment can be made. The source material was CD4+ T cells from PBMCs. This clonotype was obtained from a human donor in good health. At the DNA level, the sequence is TGTGCCAGCAATTCGGAGGCCTATGGCTACACCTTC. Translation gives CASNSEAYGYTF.